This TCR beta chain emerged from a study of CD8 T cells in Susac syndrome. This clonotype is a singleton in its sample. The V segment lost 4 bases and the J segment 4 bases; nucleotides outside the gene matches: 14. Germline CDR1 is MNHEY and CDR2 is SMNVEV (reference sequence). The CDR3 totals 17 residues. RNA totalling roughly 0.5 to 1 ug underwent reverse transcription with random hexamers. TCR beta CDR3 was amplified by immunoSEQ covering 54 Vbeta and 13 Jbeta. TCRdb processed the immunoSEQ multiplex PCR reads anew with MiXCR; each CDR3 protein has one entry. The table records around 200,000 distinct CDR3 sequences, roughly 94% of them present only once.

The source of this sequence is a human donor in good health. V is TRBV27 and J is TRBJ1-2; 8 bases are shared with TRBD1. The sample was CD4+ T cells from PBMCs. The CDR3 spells CASSSLLDREGSYGYTF. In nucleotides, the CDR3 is TGTGCCAGCAGTTCCCTACTGGACAGGGAAGGGAGCTATGGCTACACCTTC.